The clone carrying this T cell receptor (beta chain) was picked up a small number of times. As yet, its antigen is unknown. This CDR3 region has 13 residues. Between the trimmed V and J ends, which lost 0 bases and 1 base, there was a span of 3 bases. Germline values: CDR1 ENHRY, CDR2 SYGVKD. This specimen comes from a study of siplizumab effects on memory and regulatory T cells. The mixed lymphocyte reaction cells were held in coculture (37°C) for 6 days. The data were produced by immunoSEQ multiplex PCR, yet TCRdb's version contains in-frame clones alone and is incomplete. In the table there are more than 9,500 clones, around half of which are singletons.

Sequencing was performed on CFSE-low (dividing) CD8+ T cells sorted from an allogeneic mixed lymphocyte reaction. The sequence derives from a human donor in good health; the cells came from an allogeneic mixed lymphocyte reaction. Some clones in this sample may be carry-over from other donors' samples. The chain links TRBV10-3 to TRBJ1-1, with D hard to call. The CDR3 protein is CAISESRNTEAFF. The CDR3 DNA is TGTGCCATCAGTGAGTCGAGGAACACTGAAGCTTTCTTT.